Listed below are T cell receptor beta chains from one sample, sequenced in a study of cytomegalovirus exposure and HLA in healthy donors. Only in-frame clones appear in the TCRdb table, and some are missing; sequencing was by immunoSEQ multiplex PCR. This table holds about 170,000 clones, roughly 81% found once. The sequencing input was PBMCs. These receptors came from a man aged 25 to 40 in good health and CMV-seropositive. The CDR3 runs from the conserved cysteine through the conserved F or W.

v_gene	j_gene	CDR3aa
TRBV27	TRBJ2-1	CASSLGPPGQSYNEQFF
TRBV15	TRBJ1-2	CATSRVRGGDGYTF
TRBV10-1	TRBJ1-1	CASRATVNTEAFF
TRBV5-4	TRBJ1-2	CASSPAPGESGSGYTF
TRBV7-2	TRBJ2-5	CASSLARGDSQETQYF
TRBV7-6	TRBJ2-1	CASSLMPLPSSRKGTHEQFF
TRBV5-8	TRBJ2-3	CASSLSRVSTDTQYF
TRBV7-9	TRBJ2-3	CASSLGTSGDTDTQYF
TRBV11-2	TRBJ2-1	CASSLSDSSYNEQFF
TRBV7-9	TRBJ2-2	CASSTLVRPGELFF
TRBV30	TRBJ2-7	CAWSVNRRRGEQYF
TRBV19	TRBJ1-5	CASMGDTQNQPQHF
TRBV5-1	TRBJ1-4	CASSSVSLGGAGEKLFF
TRBV19	TRBJ1-4	CASTAPGGELFF
TRBV19	TRBJ1-1	CASSAQVNTEAFF
TRBV5-1	TRBJ2-2	CASSLRGQGATGELFF
TRBV7-3	TRBJ2-3	CASSSEREGTQYF
TRBV27	TRBJ2-1	CASSLSLAYSYNEQFF
TRBV5-1	TRBJ1-1	CASSLRGSEYGAFF
TRBV7-8	TRBJ2-3	CASSLGTGKSTDTQYF
TRBV18	TRBJ2-1	CASSPSSGSRNEQFF
TRBV5-8	TRBJ2-5	CVSSLEGGSRETQYF
TRBV5-1	TRBJ2-5	CASSLGSGVETQYF
TRBV7-9	TRBJ1-1	CSSSLVLGGMPEAFF
TRBV18	TRBJ1-1	CASSPGLNTEAFF
TRBV18	TRBJ2-1	CASSPTSGRYEQFF
TRBV28	-	CASSSFHGVYEQYF
TRBV2	TRBJ1-5	CASKLQGKDQPQHF
TRBV19	TRBJ1-5	CASTNIPRTGNQPQHF
TRBV13	TRBJ2-7	CASSSTSGYEQYF
TRBV11-2	TRBJ1-1	CASSQEVGGSNTEAFF
TRBV2	TRBJ1-1	CASSEALLGAEAFF
TRBV27	TRBJ2-1	CASSSRGIRGNEQFF
TRBV10-1	TRBJ2-5	CASSRTGFQETQYF
TRBV9	TRBJ1-4	CASSPGTVNEKLFF
TRBV5-1	TRBJ1-2	CASSEFRGGYTF
TRBV4-1	TRBJ1-5	CASSYRTGLTQPQHF
TRBV4-3	TRBJ2-1	CASSQDRGSYNEQFF
TRBV21-1	TRBJ2-1	CASSKEGHTSGGYNEQFF
TRBV4-3	TRBJ1-3	CASSQEWRSTGNTIYF
TRBV7-2	TRBJ2-7	CASSLDTGMGEQYF
TRBV18	TRBJ1-4	CASSPGGEKLFF
TRBV6-6	-	CASSPSGDTYEQYF
TRBV4-1	TRBJ1-5	CASSQDPRDQPQHF
TRBV5-1	TRBJ1-2	CASSPQGTDGYTF
TRBV9	TRBJ1-1	CASSPRTVGEAFF
TRBV16	TRBJ2-2	CASSQSTYTGELFF
TRBV5-1	TRBJ2-1	CASSLGHLTYNEQFF
TRBV6-1	TRBJ2-1	CASSEAGGGQGTDEQFF
TRBV5-1	TRBJ2-2	CASSRGQSTGELFF
TRBV5-1	TRBJ2-5	CASSFSDRGETQYF
TRBV7-9	TRBJ2-1	CASSPRGTLRNEQFF
TRBV6-6	TRBJ1-1	CASRGGRQNSEAFF
TRBV5-4	TRBJ1-2	CASSEMGSYGYTF
TRBV30	TRBJ2-7	CAWSPLLTGFRNEQYF
TRBV11-2	TRBJ1-4	CASSRTRTGAEKLFF
TRBV30	TRBJ2-2	CAWINAGSPSAPHTGELFF